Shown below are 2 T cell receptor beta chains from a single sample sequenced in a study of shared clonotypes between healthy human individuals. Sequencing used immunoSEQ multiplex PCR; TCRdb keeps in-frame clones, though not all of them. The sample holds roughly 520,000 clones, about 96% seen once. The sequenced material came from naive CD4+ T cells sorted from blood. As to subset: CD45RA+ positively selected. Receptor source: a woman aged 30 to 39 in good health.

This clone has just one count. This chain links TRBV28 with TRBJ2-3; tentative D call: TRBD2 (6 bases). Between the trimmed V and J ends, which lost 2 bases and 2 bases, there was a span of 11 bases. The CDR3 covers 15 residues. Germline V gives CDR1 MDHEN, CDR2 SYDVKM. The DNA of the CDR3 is TGTGCCAGCAGTTTAAGGGGCGGGACCACAGATACGCAGTATTTT. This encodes CASSLRGGTTDTQYF.

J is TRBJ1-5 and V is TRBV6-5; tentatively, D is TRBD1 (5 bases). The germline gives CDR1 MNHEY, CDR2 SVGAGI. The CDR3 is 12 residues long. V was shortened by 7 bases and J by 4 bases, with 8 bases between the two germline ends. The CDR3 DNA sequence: TGTGCCAGCACCCAGGGAAATCAGCCCCAGCATTTT. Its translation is CASTQGNQPQHF.